A single sample is the source of the 16 T cell receptor beta chains below, sequenced in a study of CD8+CD57+ T cells in acquired aplastic anemia. Using genomic DNA as the template, TCR beta VDJ and CDR3 profiling was carried out. TCRdb re-called the reads through MiXCR, storing one row per CDR3 protein. This table holds hundreds of thousands of distinct CDR3 sequences, under 80% found once. What was sequenced was sorted CD4+, CD8+, or CD8+CD57+ T cells (not recorded which) from PBMCs. Receptors originate from a human donor in good health, serving as a control.

The V call is TRBV5-1, the J call TRBJ2-7, with TRBD2 identical over 8 bases. CDR3 length: 14 amino acids. V dropped 2 bases and J dropped 4; count of bases not matched to a gene: 5. Germline CDR1 SGHRS, CDR2 YFSETQ. The CDR3 DNA sequence: TGCGCCAGCAGCTTCAGGGGACTAGATTACGAGCAGTACTTC. The encoded protein is CASSFRGLDYEQYF.

This sequence joins TRBV20-1 and TRBJ2-7, with TRBD1 matching over 7 bases. Germline-derived CDR1 and CDR2 are DFQATT and SNEGSKA (reference sequence). Trimming cost V 7 bases and J 9 bases; bases outside gene matches: 12. The CDR3 extends over 12 amino acids. For the CDR3, the DNA is TGCAGTGATACGGGACAGAAGAAGACGCAGTACTTC. Residues: CSDTGQKKTQYF.

Many counts were recorded for this clonotype. The chain links TRBV10-1 to TRBJ1-1, with unresolved D. Germline loops: CDR1 WNHNN, CDR2 SYGVQD (reference sequence). The CDR3 runs 14 residues. The V and J ends lost 6 bases and 1 base respectively, with 12 bases between them. The CDR3 sequence is CASSGTGRNTEAFF. The CDR3 coding sequence is TGCGCCAGCAGCGGCACCGGTAGGAACACTGAAGCTTTCTTT.

Concerning this clonotype: This could be a read error, since a much larger clone is one nucleotide away. This is likely a read error, given that the CDR3 carries no conserved phenylalanine or tryptophan at its end. V gene TRBV6-5 combines with J gene TRBJ2-5, with unresolved D. The J call could be wrong; TRBJ2-1 is a better fit for the DNA end. The CDR3 length is 11 residues. CDR1 MNHEY and CDR2 SVGAGI come from the germline V gene. The CDR3 reads CASSYSREQFL. CDR3 nucleotides: TGTGCCAGCAGTTACTCCAGGGAGCAGTTCCTC.

Concerning this clonotype itself: Likely a read error: the CDR3 ends without its conserved phenylalanine or tryptophan. It is unclear where the CDR3 begins or ends on the DNA, so no DNA is shown, and the CDR3 is as TCRdb lists it. The chain recombines TRBV9 with TRBJ1-2. From germline, CDR1 is SGDLS and CDR2 YYNGEE. The CDR3 has 11 residues if both end residues are counted. The CDR3 sequence is CATSLGYGHNY.

This clonotype was detected many times. The V and J genes are TRBV5-6 and TRBJ1-5; unclear D gene. The germline gives CDR1 SGHDT, CDR2 YYEEEE. V lost 0 bases and J lost 1, with 8 bases in between. The CDR3 extends over 15 amino acids. CDR3 in DNA: TGTGCCAGCAGCTTGGGCGGTTTAAGCAATCAGCCCCAGCATTTT. Translating gives CASSLGGLSNQPQHF.

About this clonotype itself: The CDR3 does not end in the conserved phenylalanine or tryptophan, so this is likely a read error. It is unclear where the CDR3 begins or ends on the DNA, so no DNA is shown, and the CDR3 is as TCRdb lists it. The chain carries TRBV7-2 and TRBJ1-3. In germline, CDR1 is SGHTA, CDR2 FQGNSA. The CDR3 is 13 residues long, counting both termini. This CDR3 is CASFHRSGNTITL.

The rearrangement uses TRBV2 and TRBJ1-1; 9 bases fit TRBD1. CDR3 length equals 13 residues. CDR1 SNHLY and CDR2 FYNNEI come from the germline V gene. Losses at the gene ends were 7 bases for V and 8 bases for J; bases not matched to a gene: 8. CDR3 coding DNA: TGTGCCAGCATGGGGCCCGGACAGGGGGAAGCTTTCTTT. Protein product: CASMGPGQGEAFF.

This clonotype was seen many times. The rearrangement links TRBV12-3 or TRBV12-4 to TRBJ1-1; 9 positions agree with TRBD1. The CDR3 consists of 14 residues. V trimming: 6 bases; J trimming: 6 bases; junction bases outside the gene matches: 8. DNA for the CDR3: TGTGCCAGCAGCCGGGACAGGGAAGGCTCTGAAGCTTTCTTT. It codes for CASSRDREGSEAFF.

In regard to this clonotype: One junction end does not reproduce the germline sequence, and a read error may be involved. The chain couples TRBV2 to TRBJ1-5; D call uncertain. This CDR3 has 12 amino acids. Germline CDR1 and CDR2: SNHLY and FYNNEI. The CDR3, as DNA: TGTGCCACCAGCAGAGATTACCAGCCCCAGCTGTTT. It is translated as CATSRDYQPQLF.

The CDR3 is CATSSWGTRDTEAFF. The DNA of the CDR3 is TGTGCCACCAGCAGTTGGGGAACCAGGGATACTGAAGCTTTCTTT. The genes are TRBV15 and TRBJ1-1; weak D call: TRBD1 (5 bases). The CDR3 has 15 residues. Germline CDR1 reads LNHNV; CDR2 reads YYDKDF (reference sequence). V lost 3 bases to trimming and J lost 5 bases, with 16 bases between them.

The rearrangement links TRBV30 to TRBJ1-3, with unresolved D. CDR3 length equals 13 residues. The V gene lost 5 bases and the J gene lost 2 bases, with 10 bases spanning the gap. The germline gives CDR1 GTSNPN, CDR2 SVGIG (reference sequence). As DNA, the CDR3 is TGTGCCTGGTTGTTGGACCCTGGAAACACCATATATTTT. Its protein product is CAWLLDPGNTIYF. Filled out from reference TRBV30 and TRBJ1-3, the complete variable domain reads SQTIHQWPATLVQPVGSPLSLECTVEGTSNPNLYWYRQAAGRGLQLLFYSVGIGQISSEVPQNLSASRPQDRQFILSSKKLLLSDSGFYLCAWLLDPGNTIYFGEGSWLTVV.

A note on this clonotype: The junction departs from the called germline gene at one end, perhaps through a read error. The rearrangement joins TRBV7-9 to TRBJ1-2, with 7 bases matching TRBD1. The germline V gene encodes CDR1 SEHNR and CDR2 FQNEAQ (reference sequence). There are 14 residues in the CDR3. The CDR3 protein is CASSLNSGRGGDHF. The CDR3, as DNA: TGTGCCAGCAGCCTCAATTCCGGGAGAGGGGGCGATCACTTC.

This clonotype was detected many times. The V call is TRBV29-1, the J call TRBJ1-4; the D is unclear. V was shortened by 1 base and J by 0 bases, with 6 bases between the two germline ends. CDR1 and CDR2 from the germline V gene are SQVTM and ANQGSEA. The CDR3 runs to 14 residues. CDR3 nucleotide sequence: TGCAGCGTTGAAGGTCGGGCAACTAATGAAAAACTGTTTTTT. Its protein product is CSVEGRATNEKLFF.

This clonotype was observed many times. This could be a read error, since a much larger clone is one nucleotide away. The chain joins TRBV7-2 to TRBJ1-1, with 7 bases that match TRBD1. Trimming cost V 8 bases and J 1 base; bases outside gene matches: 7. Germline assignment: CDR1 SGHTA and CDR2 FQGNSA. The CDR3 covers 14 residues. The CDR3 here is CASGHGTANTEAFF. The CDR3 DNA reads TGTGCCAGCGGCCACGGGACAGCGAACACTGAAGCTTTCTTT.

This clonotype showed up many times. The chain carries TRBV7-2 and TRBJ1-2; D perhaps matches TRBD1 (6 bases). The CDR3 totals 14 residues. Trimming shortened V by 4 bases and J by 3 bases, and 12 bases separated the two germline ends. Germline CDR1 and CDR2: SGHTA and FQGNSA. The CDR3: CASSSHRVDYGYTF. CDR3 sequence (DNA): TGTGCCAGCAGCTCGCACAGGGTAGACTATGGCTACACCTTC. The full variable domain, with the rest looked up from reference TRBV7-2 and TRBJ1-2, is GAGVSQSPSNKVTEKGKDVELRCDPISGHTALYWYRQSLGQGLEFLIYFQGNSAPDKSGLPSDRFSAERTGGSVSTLTIQRTQQEDSAVYLCASSSHRVDYGYTFGSGTRLTVV.